Described below is a single T cell receptor beta chain sequence and its context. As yet, its antigen is unknown. The CDR3 runs 17 residues. Germline CDR1 and CDR2: PRHDT and FYEKMQ (reference sequence). V shed 5 bases, J shed 0 bases, and the junction held 10 bases outside the gene matches. Profiling relied on immunoSEQ multiplex PCR, and the TCRdb table lists in-frame clones only, not all of them. The sample has about 110,000 clones, roughly nine tenths seen once. The record originates from a study of T cell responses to AZD1222 COVID-19 vaccine. Study outcomes and limitations: Unmutated variant regions are reportedly targeted by nearly half of spike-specific TCRs.

J is TRBJ2-3 and V is TRBV13; 8 positions match TRBD2. The receptor was derived from an adult in good health. The material sequenced was peripheral blood, taken on day 0 of MenACWY control vaccination. CDR3 sequence (DNA): TGTGCCAGCAGCCGTCGGGGGGGTACCGATAGCACAGATACGCAGTATTTT. This sequence encodes CASSRRGGTDSTDTQYF.